The 21 T cell receptor beta chains in this list originate from one sample, sequenced in a study of beta chain features in type 1 diabetes. Their specific antigens are unknown. Expressed TCRB transcripts were sequenced after all isolated RNA was converted to cDNA. The table came from immunoSEQ multiplex PCR; TCRdb's copy has only in-frame clones and leaves some out. The sample has about 640,000 clones; about an eighth are singletons. Points from the study as a whole: Shortening of TCRB CDR3s, moderate but significant, appeared in all four CD4+ subsets of Type 1 diabetes patients.

The sample was naive CD4+ T cells from blood. Every receptor here comes from a man aged 25 to 45 with type 1 diabetes.

The rearrangement uses TRBV7-2 and TRBJ1-5; 8 bases match TRBD1. V shed 6 bases and J 1 base; nucleotides not matched to a gene: 2. The CDR3 has 14 residues. Looked up from germline, CDR1 is SGHTA and CDR2 is FQGNSA. The CDR3 reads CASSDRGSNQPQHF. The CDR3 nucleotides are TGTGCCAGCAGTGACAGGGGAAGCAATCAGCCCCAGCATTTT.

This clone has a handful of counts. The chain couples TRBV7-8 to TRBJ2-6; D not certain. Germline V gene data show CDR1 as SGHVS and CDR2 as FQNEAQ. V was shortened by 5 bases and J by 0 bases, with 11 bases between the two germline ends. The CDR3 runs 16 residues. The CDR3 region is CASSNYGSSGANVLTF. The CDR3 region has the DNA TGTGCCAGCAGCAATTACGGGTCCTCTGGGGCCAACGTCCTGACTTTC.

This clone was counted a few times. The V call is TRBV10-3, the J call TRBJ2-7, with D hard to call. Germline CDR1 is ENHRY and CDR2 is SYGVKD. Trimming removed 3 bases from V and 2 bases from J, with 5 bases in between. This CDR3 is 12 amino acids long. DNA of the CDR3: TGTGCCATCAGTGATCAAGCCTACGAGCAGTACTTC. Amino acid sequence: CAISDQAYEQYF.

This clone appeared a few times. The V and J genes are TRBV18 and TRBJ2-7, with D tentatively TRBD1 (6 bases). The germline V gene encodes CDR1 KGHSH and CDR2 LQKENI. V shed 1 base and J shed 3 bases, with 10 bases lying between them. The CDR3 totals 14 residues. In DNA, the CDR3 is TGTGCCAGCTCACCACAGGACAGCTTCTACGAGCAGTACTTC. Its protein is CASSPQDSFYEQYF.

Only a few counts were recorded for this clone. The rearrangement links TRBV11-2 to TRBJ1-2, with D tentatively TRBD1 (5 bases). V was trimmed by 1 base and J by 7 bases, leaving 19 bases between them. CDR3 length: 16 amino acids. Germline V CDR1 and CDR2: SGHAT, FQNNGV. Here the CDR3 reads CASSLGGTGQRGGYTF. The CDR3 DNA reads TGTGCCAGCAGCTTAGGGGGTACGGGGCAGCGTGGTGGCTACACCTTC. Based on the CDR3 plus reference TRBV11-2 and TRBJ1-2, the full variable domain is EAGVAQSPRYKIIEKRQSVAFWCNPISGHATLYWYQQILGQGPKLLIQFQNNGVVDDSQLPKDRFSAERLKGVDSTLKIQPAKLEDSAVYLCASSLGGTGQRGGYTFGSGTRLTVV.

This clone was counted a few times. The genes are TRBV18 and TRBJ2-7, with D maybe TRBD1 (5 bases). CDR1 and CDR2 from the germline V gene are KGHSH and LQKENI. The CDR3 covers 14 residues. Trimming pared 3 bases from V and 1 base from J, leaving 10 bases between. The CDR3 DNA is TGTGCCAGCTCACCCTCTCAGGGATCCTACGAGCAGTACTTC. It translates to CASSPSQGSYEQYF.

This chain uses TRBV7-2 with TRBJ1-3, with 10 bases matching TRBD1. J gave up 3 bases and V 5 bases, and 1 base lay outside the gene matches. The V gene's germline CDR1 is SGHTA and CDR2 FQGNSA. The CDR3 extends over 14 amino acids. The CDR3 DNA reads TGTGCCAGCAGCCGGGACAGGGGTGGAAACACCATATATTTT. It codes for CASSRDRGGNTIYF.

This clone was seen a handful of times. The chain combines TRBV4-3 with TRBJ2-2; D not resolved. CDR3 size: 15 residues. Germline CDR1 is LGHNA and CDR2 is YSLEER. Trimming stripped 0 bases from V and 1 base from J, with 6 bases between. As DNA, the CDR3 is TGCGCCAGCAGCCAAGAATCGGTGAACACCGGGGAGCTGTTTTTT. Amino acids: CASSQESVNTGELFF.

The chain is built from TRBV7-3 and TRBJ2-1; D gene unclear. The CDR3 contains 12 residues. Germline-derived CDR1 and CDR2 are SGHTA and FQGTGA. Trimming removed 6 bases from V and 9 bases from J, with 12 bases in between. The CDR3 sequence: CASSRPKGEQFF. The CDR3 DNA is TGTGCCAGCAGTCGCCCCAAGGGTGAGCAGTTCTTC. Variable domain in full (rest from reference TRBV7-3 and TRBJ2-1): GAGVSQTPSNKVTEKGKYVELRCDPISGHTALYWYRQSLGQGPEFLIYFQGTGAADDSGLPNDRFFAVRPEGSVSTLKIQRTERGDSAVYLCASSRPKGEQFFGPGTRLTVL.

This clone was counted only a few times. The gene calls are TRBV9 and TRBJ2-7; TRBD1 matches 8 bases. CDR3 length: 14 residues. Unmatched junction bases numbered 6, after V lost 2 bases and J lost 5 bases. Germline values: CDR1 SGDLS, CDR2 YYNGEE. The chain's CDR3 is CASSVTGDLNEQYF. For the CDR3, the DNA is TGTGCCAGCAGCGTGACAGGGGACTTAAACGAGCAGTACTTC.

This rearrangement joins TRBV19 to TRBJ2-7; D not resolved. CDR3 length equals 18 residues. The ends were cut back, 3 bases at V and 0 bases at J, with 21 bases in the middle. The germline V gene encodes CDR1 LNHDA and CDR2 SQIVND (reference sequence). CDR3 in DNA: TGTGCCAGTAGTATTCTACCAAAGGGTAGTCGAGGCTCCTACGAGCAGTACTTC. The encoded protein is CASSILPKGSRGSYEQYF. Full variable domain (missing parts from reference TRBV19 and TRBJ2-7): DGGITQSPKYLFRKEGQNVTLSCEQNLNHDAMYWYRQDPGQGLRLIYYSQIVNDFQKGDIAEGYSVSREKKESFPLTVTSAQKNPTAFYLCASSILPKGSRGSYEQYFGPGTRLTVT.

This sequence joins TRBV6-5 and TRBJ2-7; 7 bases fit TRBD2. The CDR3 has 14 residues. With 6 bases clipped from V and 3 bases from J, the junction kept 8 bases outside the gene matches. Germline V gene data show CDR1 as MNHEY and CDR2 as SVGAGI. As DNA, the CDR3 is TGTGCCAGCAGGTTGGCGGGACTACACTACGAGCAGTACTTC. Translating gives CASRLAGLHYEQYF.

This clone was seen only a few times. This sequence joins TRBV7-2 and TRBJ2-7; D not resolved. The germline V gene has CDR1 SGHTA and CDR2 FQGNSA. The length of the CDR3 is 12 residues. The ends were cut back, 5 bases at V and 5 bases at J, with 10 bases in the middle. This CDR3 is CASSALLHEQYF. In DNA form, the CDR3 reads TGTGCCAGCAGCGCCCTCCTACACGAGCAGTACTTC.

The sample holds a few counts of this clone. The V and J genes are TRBV11-2 and TRBJ1-5; D is uncertain. V was clipped by 5 bases and J by 6 bases, with 11 bases between them. This CDR3 comprises 13 residues. Germline CDR1 is SGHAT and CDR2 is FQNNGV. CDR3 in amino acids: CASSVARGQPQHF. The CDR3 DNA sequence: TGTGCCAGCAGCGTGGCCCGGGGTCAGCCCCAGCATTTT.

This clone was seen more than once but under ten times. The chain couples TRBV11-2 to TRBJ2-5; D gene ambiguous. V shed 5 bases and J shed 0 bases, with 19 bases lying between them. This CDR3 contains 17 residues. Germline CDR1 SGHAT, CDR2 FQNNGV. The DNA of the CDR3 is TGTGCCAGCAGCCGAAATGTGGACGGAGCTTACCAAGAGACCCAGTACTTC. Its translation: CASSRNVDGAYQETQYF.

V usage is TRBV6-6 and J usage is TRBJ2-7; 10 bases match TRBD1. After removal of 6 bases from V and 6 bases from J, the junction contained 11 bases not matched to a gene. Germline V gene sequence: CDR1 MNHNY, CDR2 SVGAGI (reference sequence). This CDR3 is built from 15 residues. CDR3 amino acids: CASRARDRGRSEQYF. DNA for the CDR3: TGTGCCAGCAGGGCCCGGGACAGGGGAAGGAGCGAGCAGTACTTC.

The chain is built from TRBV7-2 and TRBJ1-1; D is unclear. This CDR3 has 14 amino acids. Per germline, CDR1 SGHTA and CDR2 FQGNSA. V was shortened by 5 bases and J by 5 bases, with 15 bases between the two germline ends. The CDR3 is CASSRATPGTEAFF. The CDR3 bases are TGTGCCAGCAGCCGGGCCACCCCGGGGACTGAAGCTTTCTTT.

The sample holds a few counts of this clone. Other nucleotide sequences from this sample produce the same CDR3. This chain links TRBV9 with TRBJ2-3, with D maybe TRBD2 (7 bases). CDR1 and CDR2 (germline): SGDLS, YYNGEE. Trimming pared 2 bases from V and 0 bases from J, leaving 10 bases between. The CDR3 has 15 amino acids. CDR3 DNA: TGTGCCAGCAGCGTCGGGGGGCACAGCACAGATACGCAGTATTTT. Its protein is CASSVGGHSTDTQYF.

The chain couples TRBV9 to TRBJ2-7, with TRBD1 as a possible D gene (5 bases). Germline CDR1 and CDR2: SGDLS and YYNGEE. V shed 0 bases and J shed 4 bases, with 14 bases lying between them. The CDR3 runs to 15 residues. CDR3 sequence reads: CASSVAPGQAYEQYF. In nucleotides, the CDR3 is TGTGCCAGCAGCGTAGCCCCAGGGCAGGCTTACGAGCAGTACTTC.

This clone appeared a few times. V is TRBV2 and J is TRBJ2-7, with TRBD1 matching 8 bases. There are 13 residues in the CDR3. Unmatched junction bases numbered 8, after V lost 6 bases and J lost 7 bases. The germline gives CDR1 SNHLY, CDR2 FYNNEI. The CDR3 sequence is CASRDRAHGEQYF. The CDR3 nucleotides read TGTGCCAGCAGGGACAGGGCCCACGGGGAGCAGTACTTC. Looking up the rest from reference TRBV2 and TRBJ2-7 gives the full variable domain: EPEVTQTPSHQVTQMGQEVILRCVPISNHLYFYWYRQILGQKVEFLVSFYNNEISEKSEIFDDQFSVERPDGSNFTLKIRSTKLEDSAMYFCASRDRAHGEQYFGPGTRLTVT.

This clone was recorded a few times. The V call is TRBV27, the J call TRBJ1-2; TRBD1 aligns across 8 bases. Trimming cost V 5 bases and J 3 bases; bases outside gene matches: 8. Per germline, CDR1 MNHEY and CDR2 SMNVEV (reference sequence). CDR3 length equals 15 residues. The CDR3 DNA follows: TGTGCCAGCAGTCTCCGGACAGGGTCTTACTATGGCTACACCTTC. It codes for CASSLRTGSYYGYTF.